Listed here is a single T cell receptor (beta chain). The CDR3 extends over 16 amino acids. The V gene lost 4 bases and the J gene lost 1 base, with 16 bases spanning the gap. Germline V gives CDR1 SGDLS, CDR2 YYNGEE. Synthetic TCR analog templates were added to each PCR reaction. Only in-frame clones appear in the TCRdb table, and some are missing; sequencing was by immunoSEQ multiplex PCR. The data contain some 100,000 clones, approximately 91% of them singletons. The entry originates in a study of PD-L1 blockade in urothelial cancer. Background on the study: Analysis of blood occurred 3 weeks (second dose) and 6 weeks after treatment start.

Patients were living with locally advanced or metastatic urothelial carcinoma. The material sequenced was PBMCs, taken around atezolizumab (anti-PD-L1) treatment. The J gene is TRBJ2-3, the V gene TRBV9, with TRBD2 as a possible D gene (6 bases). The clonotype originates from an elderly woman with urothelial cancer. Written as DNA, the CDR3 is TGTGCCAGCAGCCCGCGCCGAGCTAGCGGCACAGATACGCAGTATTTT. Its translation is CASSPRRASGTDTQYF.